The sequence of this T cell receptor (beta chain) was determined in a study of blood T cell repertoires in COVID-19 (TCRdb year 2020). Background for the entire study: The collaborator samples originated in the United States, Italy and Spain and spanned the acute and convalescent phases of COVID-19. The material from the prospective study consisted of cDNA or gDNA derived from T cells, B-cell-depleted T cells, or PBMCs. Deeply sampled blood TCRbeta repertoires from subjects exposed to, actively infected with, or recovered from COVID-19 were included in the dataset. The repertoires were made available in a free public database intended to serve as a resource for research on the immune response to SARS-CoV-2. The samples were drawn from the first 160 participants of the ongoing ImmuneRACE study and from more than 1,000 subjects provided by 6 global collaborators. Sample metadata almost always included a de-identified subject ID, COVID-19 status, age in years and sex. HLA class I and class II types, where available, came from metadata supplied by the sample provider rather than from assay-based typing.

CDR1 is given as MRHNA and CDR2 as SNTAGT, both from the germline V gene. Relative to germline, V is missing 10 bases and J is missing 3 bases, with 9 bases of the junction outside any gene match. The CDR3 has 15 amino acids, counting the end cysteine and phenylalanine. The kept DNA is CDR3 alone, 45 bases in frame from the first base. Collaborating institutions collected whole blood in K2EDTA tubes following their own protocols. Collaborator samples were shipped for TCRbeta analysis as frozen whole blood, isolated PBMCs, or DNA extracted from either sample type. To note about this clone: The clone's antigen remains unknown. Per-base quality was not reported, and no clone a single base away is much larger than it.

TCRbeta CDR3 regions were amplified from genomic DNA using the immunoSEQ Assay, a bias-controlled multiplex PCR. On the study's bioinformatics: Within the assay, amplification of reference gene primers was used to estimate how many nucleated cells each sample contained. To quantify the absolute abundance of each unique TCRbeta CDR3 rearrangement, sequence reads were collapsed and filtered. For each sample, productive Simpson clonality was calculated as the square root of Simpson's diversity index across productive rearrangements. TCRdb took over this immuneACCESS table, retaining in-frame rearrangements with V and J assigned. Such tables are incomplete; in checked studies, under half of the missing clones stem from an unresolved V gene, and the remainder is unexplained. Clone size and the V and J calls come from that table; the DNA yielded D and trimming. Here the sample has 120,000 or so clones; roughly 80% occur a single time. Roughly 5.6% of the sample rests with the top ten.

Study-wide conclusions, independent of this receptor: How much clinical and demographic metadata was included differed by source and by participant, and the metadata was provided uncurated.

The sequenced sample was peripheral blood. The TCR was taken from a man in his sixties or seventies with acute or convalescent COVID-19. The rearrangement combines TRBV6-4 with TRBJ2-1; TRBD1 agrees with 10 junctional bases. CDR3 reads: CATKSGTGVYNEQFF. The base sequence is TGTGCCACTAAGTCCGGGACAGGGGTCTACAATGAGCAGTTCTTC.